The rows below give T cell receptor beta chains drawn from one sample of a study of blood T cell repertoires in COVID-19. The data were produced by immunoSEQ multiplex PCR, yet TCRdb's version contains in-frame clones alone and is incomplete. The sample holds about 480,000 clones; about nine tenths are singletons and the top ten take roughly 12%. Specimen: peripheral blood. These receptors were taken from a woman aged 45-65 years with COVID-19, enrolled during active disease. Each CDR3 is given with its conserved first and last residue. The D gene is left open where the match is weak. Clone size is given for some rows only: seen once, a few or many times, or a class if the clone is expanded.

d_gene	v_gene	len	abundance	j_gene	CDR3aa	CDR3nt
TRBD2	TRBV18	17	-	TRBJ2-3	CASSPSIAGATTDTQYF	TGTGCCAGCTCACCATCCATAGCGGGGGCGACCACAGATACGCAGTATTTT
-	TRBV25-1	13	-	TRBJ1-1	CASRSPGNTEAFF	TGTGCCAGCCGTAGCCCCGGGAACACTGAAGCTTTCTTT
TRBD1	TRBV6-5	15	-	TRBJ1-6	CASRPGTGYNSPLHF	TGTGCCAGCAGGCCCGGGACAGGGTATAATTCACCCCTCCACTTT
-	TRBV3-1/TRBV3-2	15	-	TRBJ1-6	CASSGLGGESSPLHF	TGTGCCAGCAGCGGCTTGGGGGGTGAGAGTTCACCCCTCCACTTT
-	TRBV29-1	10	-	TRBJ2-1	CSVRTAEQFF	TGCAGCGTTAGGACAGCTGAGCAGTTCTTC
TRBD2	TRBV5-1	16	-	TRBJ2-1	CASSSGGLAGIREQFF	TGCGCCAGCAGCTCGGGGGGCCTAGCGGGGATAAGAGAGCAGTTCTTC
-	TRBV11-2	16	-	TRBJ2-2	CASSLSPGGGTGELFF	TGTGCCAGCAGCTTAAGCCCCGGGGGAGGCACCGGGGAGCTGTTTTTT
TRBD1	TRBV3-1/TRBV3-2	15	once	TRBJ1-4	CASSQAGTGPEKLFF	TGTGCCAGCAGCCAAGCCGGGACAGGGCCGGAAAAACTGTTTTTT
-	TRBV3-1/TRBV3-2	13	-	TRBJ1-1	CASSRQRNTEAFF	TGTGCCAGCTCTCGACAGCGGAACACTGAAGCTTTCTTT
-	TRBV4-2	15	-	TRBJ2-5	CASSQDRASRETQYF	TGTGCCAGCAGCCAAGATCGGGCTAGCCGTGAGACCCAGTACTTC
-	TRBV12-5	16	once	TRBJ2-1	CASGLVVRRTYNEQFF	TGTGCTAGTGGTTTGGTCGTGAGGCGAACTTACAATGAGCAGTTCTTC
-	TRBV18	11	-	TRBJ1-2	CASSFSDGYTF	TGTGCCAGCTCATTCTCGGATGGCTACACCTTC
TRBD2	TRBV3-1/TRBV3-2	16	-	TRBJ2-2	CASSRSSGGPSGELFF	TGTGCCAGCAGCCGAAGTAGCGGGGGGCCCTCCGGGGAGCTGTTTTTT
-	TRBV30	12	once	TRBJ1-2	CAWSPGQAGYTF	TGTGCCTGGAGTCCAGGGCAGGCAGGCTACACCTTC
TRBD1	TRBV19	15	once	TRBJ1-5	CASSPRDRGSQPQHF	TGTGCCAGTAGTCCGCGGGACAGGGGAAGCCAGCCCCAGCATTTT
-	TRBV5-1	13	-	TRBJ1-1	CASSPWDNDEAFF	TGCGCCAGCAGCCCCTGGGACAACGACGAAGCTTTCTTT
TRBD1	TRBV10-1	13	once	TRBJ1-6	CASRRTGDSPLHF	TGCGCCAGCAGACGGACAGGGGATTCACCCCTCCACTTT
TRBD2	TRBV6-1	17	-	TRBJ2-2	CASSENPSGPSTGELFF	TGTGCCAGCAGTGAAAATCCTAGCGGACCTTCCACCGGGGAGCTGTTTTTT
-	TRBV7-6	15	-	TRBJ2-1	CASSLSGGLIPEQFF	TGTGCCAGCAGCTTATCCGGGGGGCTAATACCTGAGCAGTTCTTC
-	TRBV2	14	-	TRBJ1-4	CASQRWGPNEKLFF	TGTGCCAGCCAAAGGTGGGGGCCCAATGAAAAACTGTTTTTT
-	TRBV11-2	13	-	TRBJ2-3	CASSLVSSDTQYF	TGTGCCAGCAGCTTAGTCTCGTCGGATACGCAGTATTTT
-	TRBV5-1	13	-	TRBJ1-1	CASSLEIQGTAFF	TGCGCCAGCAGCTTGGAAATACAGGGTACGGCTTTCTTT
-	TRBV5-5	14	-	TRBJ2-7	CASSLGIGGYEQYF	TGTGCCAGCAGCTTGGGAATAGGGGGCTACGAGCAGTACTTC
-	TRBV2	12	-	TRBJ1-1	CASLEGITEAFF	TGTGCCAGCCTCGAGGGCATAACTGAAGCTTTCTTT
-	TRBV12-3/TRBV12-4	13	-	TRBJ1-2	CASSGGTYYGYTF	TGTGCCAGCAGTGGGGGGACGTACTATGGCTACACCTTC
TRBD1	TRBV19	17	-	TRBJ1-2	CASSTRDRGLPGYGYTF	TGTGCCAGTAGTACCCGGGACAGGGGGCTCCCAGGGTATGGCTACACCTTC
TRBD1	TRBV9	15	-	TRBJ1-1	CASSHHRGGDTEAFF	TGTGCCAGCAGCCATCACAGGGGGGGAGATACTGAAGCTTTCTTT
TRBD1	TRBV3-1/TRBV3-2	15	-	TRBJ1-2	CASSQTTGANYGYTF	TGTGCCAGCAGCCAAACGACAGGGGCGAACTATGGCTACACCTTC
-	TRBV6-5	15	-	TRBJ2-2	CASTRRLANTGELFF	TGTGCCAGCACCCGACGGCTAGCGAACACCGGGGAGCTGTTTTTT
-	TRBV21-1	18	-	TRBJ1-5	CASSKVVRKDRGFQPQHF	TGTGCCAGCAGCAAAGTGGTTCGTAAGGACAGGGGTTTTCAGCCCCAGCATTTT
-	TRBV19	16	-	TRBJ2-2	CASSGSGGPHTGELFF	TGTGCCAGTAGTGGGTCCGGCGGGCCCCACACCGGGGAGCTGTTTTTT
TRBD1	TRBV6-5	13	-	TRBJ1-1	CASSVTGGTEAFF	TGTGCCAGCAGCGTCACAGGGGGCACTGAAGCTTTCTTT